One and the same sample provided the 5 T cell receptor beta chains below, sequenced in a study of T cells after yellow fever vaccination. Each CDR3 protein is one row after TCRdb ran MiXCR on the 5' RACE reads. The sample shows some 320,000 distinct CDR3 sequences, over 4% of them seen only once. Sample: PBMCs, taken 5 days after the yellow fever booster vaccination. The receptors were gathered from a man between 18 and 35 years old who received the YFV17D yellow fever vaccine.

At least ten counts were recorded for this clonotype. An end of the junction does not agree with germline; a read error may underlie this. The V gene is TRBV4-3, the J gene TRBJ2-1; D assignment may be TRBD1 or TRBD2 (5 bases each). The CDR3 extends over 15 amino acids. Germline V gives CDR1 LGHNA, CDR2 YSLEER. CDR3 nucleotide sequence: TGTGCCAGCAGCCAAGAGGGGAGCTCCTACAATGAGCAGTTCTTC. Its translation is CASSQEGSSYNEQFF.

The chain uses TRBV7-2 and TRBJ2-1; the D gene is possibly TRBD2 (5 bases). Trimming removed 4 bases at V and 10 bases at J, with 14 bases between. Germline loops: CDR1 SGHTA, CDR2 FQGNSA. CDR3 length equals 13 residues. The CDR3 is CASSSRTGWEQFF. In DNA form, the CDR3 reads TGTGCCAGCAGCTCCCGGACTGGATGGGAGCAGTTCTTC.

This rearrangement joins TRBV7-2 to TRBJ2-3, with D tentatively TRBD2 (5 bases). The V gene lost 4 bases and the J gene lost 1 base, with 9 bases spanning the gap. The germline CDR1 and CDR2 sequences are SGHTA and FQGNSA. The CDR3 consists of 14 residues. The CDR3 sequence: CASSSGVRTDTQYF. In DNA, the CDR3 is TGTGCCAGCAGCTCCGGGGTCCGCACAGATACGCAGTATTTT.

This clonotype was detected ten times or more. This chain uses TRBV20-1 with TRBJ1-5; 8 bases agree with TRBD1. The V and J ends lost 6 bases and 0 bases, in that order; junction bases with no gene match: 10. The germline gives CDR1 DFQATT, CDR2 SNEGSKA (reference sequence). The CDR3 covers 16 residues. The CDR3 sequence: CSAQTGGQVSNQPQHF. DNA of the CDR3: TGCAGTGCCCAAACAGGGGGTCAAGTTAGCAATCAGCCCCAGCATTTT.

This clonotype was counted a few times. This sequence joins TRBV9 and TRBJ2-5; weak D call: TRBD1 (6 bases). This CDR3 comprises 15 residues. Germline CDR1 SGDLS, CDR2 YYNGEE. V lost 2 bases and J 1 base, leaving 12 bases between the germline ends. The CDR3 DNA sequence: TGTGCCAGCAGCGTGACAGGACATCTCCAAGAGACCCAGTACTTC. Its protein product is CASSVTGHLQETQYF.